The rows below give T cell receptor beta chains drawn from one sample of a study of cytomegalovirus exposure and HLA in healthy donors. The repertoire was sequenced with immunoSEQ multiplex PCR; TCRdb's copy has only in-frame clones and lacks some. The sample shows under 200,000 clones, 65% to 90% of them seen only once. The specimen was PBMCs. These receptors originate from a middle-aged man in good health and CMV-seropositive. The CDR3 runs from the conserved cysteine through the conserved F or W. Each record gives: V gene, J gene, clone size, D gene, CDR3 protein, CDR3 DNA. The D gene is left open where the match is weak. Expanded clones are given a class, and other clones once, few, many or no size at all.

V: TRBV28
J: TRBJ1-2
size: .
D: .
CDR3: CASSFRGYYGYTF
DNA: TGTGCCAGCAGTTTTCGGGGATACTATGGCTACACCTTC

V: TRBV9
J: TRBJ2-1
size: .
D: .
CDR3: CASSVSNEQFF
DNA: TGTGCCAGCAGCGTCAGTAATGAGCAGTTCTTC

V: TRBV7-8
J: TRBJ1-2
size: .
D: .
CDR3: CASSYTGTTNYGYTF
DNA: TGTGCCAGCAGCTATACAGGGACTACTAACTATGGCTACACCTTC

V: TRBV7-8
J: TRBJ1-1
size: .
D: .
CDR3: CASSLQGLAEAFF
DNA: TGTGCCAGCAGCCTCCAGGGCTTAGCTGAAGCTTTCTTT

V: TRBV30
J: TRBJ1-5
size: .
D: .
CDR3: CAWSVSAGKPQHF
DNA: TGTGCCTGGAGTGTCTCAGCGGGGAAGCCCCAGCATTTT

V: TRBV5-6
J: TRBJ2-3
size: .
D: TRBD2
CDR3: CASRAGGYTDTQYF
DNA: TGTGCCAGCAGAGCGGGGGGGTACACAGATACGCAGTATTTT

V: TRBV7-3
J: TRBJ2-2
size: .
D: TRBD2
CDR3: CASSRTSGSDGELFF
DNA: TGTGCCAGCAGCCGGACTAGCGGGAGTGACGGGGAGCTGTTTTTT

V: TRBV7-6
J: TRBJ2-5
size: .
D: TRBD2
CDR3: CASSLDKPAGGPGETQYF
DNA: TGTGCCAGCAGCTTAGATAAGCCAGCGGGGGGGCCGGGGGAGACCCAGTACTTC

V: TRBV19
J: TRBJ1-2
size: .
D: .
CDR3: CATPTNENGHSDGYTF
DNA: TGTGCCACCCCCACGAATGAGAATGGGCATAGTGATGGCTACACCTTC

V: TRBV5-1
J: TRBJ1-4
size: .
D: TRBD1
CDR3: CASSLTGTGGGEKLFF
DNA: TGCGCCAGCAGCTTGACCGGGACAGGGGGCGGTGAAAAACTGTTTTTT

V: TRBV4-1
J: TRBJ2-1
size: .
D: TRBD1
CDR3: CASSQESGGGYNEQFF
DNA: TGCGCCAGCAGCCAGGAATCAGGGGGTGGGTACAATGAGCAGTTCTTC

V: TRBV5-1
J: TRBJ1-2
size: .
D: TRBD1
CDR3: CASSQNRGELDGYTF
DNA: TGCGCCAGCAGCCAGAACAGGGGGGAGCTGGATGGCTACACCTTC

V: TRBV5-1
J: TRBJ2-5
size: .
D: TRBD1
CDR3: CASSWGQGAGETQYF
DNA: TGCGCCAGCAGCTGGGGACAGGGGGCAGGGGAGACCCAGTACTTC

V: TRBV2
J: TRBJ2-7
size: .
D: TRBD1
CDR3: CASTLHPGQSYEQYF
DNA: TGTGCCAGCACCCTGCATCCGGGACAGAGCTACGAGCAGTACTTC

V: TRBV19
J: TRBJ1-2
size: .
D: .
CDR3: CASRNGYGYTF
DNA: TGTGCCAGTAGGAACGGCTATGGCTACACCTTC

V: TRBV28
J: TRBJ2-5
size: .
D: .
CDR3: CASSTEKQETQYF
DNA: TGTGCCAGCAGCACAGAGAAGCAAGAGACCCAGTACTTC

V: TRBV5-1
J: TRBJ2-7
size: .
D: TRBD1
CDR3: CASTTGTGGFEQYF
DNA: TGCGCCAGCACCACCGGGACAGGGGGCTTCGAGCAGTACTTC

V: TRBV7-3
J: TRBJ2-3
size: few
D: .
CDR3: CASSPNGDTQYF
DNA: TGTGCCAGCAGCCCCAACGGAGATACGCAGTATTTT

V: TRBV15
J: TRBJ2-2
size: .
D: .
CDR3: CATSRAPGSLAGELFF
DNA: TGTGCCACCAGCAGAGCTCCGGGTAGTTTGGCCGGGGAGCTGTTTTTT

V: TRBV7-2
J: TRBJ1-1
size: .
D: .
CDR3: CASSLYGGTEAFF
DNA: TGTGCCAGCAGCTTATACGGTGGCACTGAAGCTTTCTTT

V: TRBV4-1
J: TRBJ1-5
size: few
D: .
CDR3: CASSAAPYGNQPQHF
DNA: TGCGCCAGCAGCGCGGCCCCGTATGGCAATCAGCCCCAGCATTTT

V: TRBV7-8
J: TRBJ2-7
size: .
D: TRBD1
CDR3: CASSLVSGGIYEQYF
DNA: TGTGCCAGCAGCTTAGTATCAGGGGGTATCTACGAGCAGTACTTC

V: TRBV5-6
J: TRBJ2-5
size: .
D: TRBD1
CDR3: CASSDNPTGIETQYF
DNA: TGTGCCAGCAGCGACAACCCGACAGGGATTGAGACCCAGTACTTC

V: TRBV19
J: TRBJ1-2
size: .
D: .
CDR3: CASSIEFHYGYTF
DNA: TGTGCCAGTAGTATCGAGTTCCACTATGGCTACACCTTC

V: TRBV30
J: TRBJ2-3
size: once
D: .
CDR3: CAWSEQASDTQYF
DNA: TGTGCCTGGAGTGAACAGGCTTCGGATACGCAGTATTTT

V: TRBV5-1
J: TRBJ2-1
size: .
D: .
CDR3: CASSLGQGGYNEQFF
DNA: TGCGCCAGCAGCTTGGGGCAGGGAGGCTACAATGAGCAGTTCTTC

V: TRBV6-4
J: TRBJ2-1
size: .
D: TRBD2
CDR3: CASSLGTSGSGGNEQFF
DNA: TGTGCCAGCAGCCTTGGGACTAGCGGGAGTGGGGGCAATGAGCAGTTCTTC

V: TRBV7-2
J: TRBJ2-7
size: .
D: TRBD1
CDR3: CASGTRGNYEQYF
DNA: TGTGCCAGCGGGACCAGGGGGAACTACGAGCAGTACTTC

V: TRBV19
J: TRBJ2-1
size: .
D: .
CDR3: CASRGGTYNEQFF
DNA: TGTGCCAGTAGAGGGGGAACCTACAATGAGCAGTTCTTC

V: TRBV19
J: TRBJ1-2
size: .
D: .
CDR3: CASQRVDYGYTF
DNA: TGTGCCAGCCAACGGGTGGACTATGGCTACACCTTC

V: TRBV11-2
J: TRBJ1-3
size: .
D: TRBD1
CDR3: CASSLRTGRGNTIYF
DNA: TGTGCCAGCAGCTTAAGGACAGGGCGTGGAAACACCATATATTTT

V: TRBV5-1
J: TRBJ2-2
size: .
D: .
CDR3: CASSFTASEAGELFF
DNA: TGCGCCAGCAGCTTCACGGCTAGCGAGGCCGGGGAGCTGTTTTTT

V: TRBV5-1
J: TRBJ2-7
size: .
D: TRBD2
CDR3: CASSLTSGGYEQYF
DNA: TGCGCCAGCAGCTTGACTAGCGGGGGGTACGAGCAGTACTTC

V: TRBV11-3
J: TRBJ2-3
size: .
D: TRBD1
CDR3: CASSLGTGVDTQYF
DNA: TGTGCCAGCAGCTTAGGGACAGGGGTAGATACGCAGTATTTT

V: TRBV5-6
J: TRBJ1-5
size: .
D: .
CDR3: CASSLGGGSSNQPQHF
DNA: TGTGCCAGCAGCTTGGGTGGGGGCTCGAGCAATCAGCCCCAGCATTTT

V: TRBV9
J: TRBJ2-6
size: .
D: TRBD1
CDR3: CASSVNRGPGANVLTF
DNA: TGTGCCAGCAGCGTTAACAGGGGACCCGGGGCCAACGTCCTGACTTTC

V: TRBV18
J: TRBJ1-5
size: .
D: TRBD1
CDR3: CASSPGTGDQPQHF
DNA: TGTGCCAGCTCACCAGGGACAGGAGATCAGCCCCAGCATTTT

V: TRBV4-1
J: TRBJ1-2
size: .
D: .
CDR3: CASSQAGTNYGYTF
DNA: TGCGCCAGCAGCCAAGCGGGTACTAACTATGGCTACACCTTC

V: TRBV10-1
J: TRBJ1-2
size: .
D: .
CDR3: CASSAEQYYGYTF
DNA: TGCGCCAGCAGTGCCGAACAGTACTATGGCTACACCTTC

V: TRBV19
J: TRBJ2-3
size: .
D: .
CDR3: CASSMRRGGRLDTQYF
DNA: TGTGCCAGTAGTATGAGGAGGGGGGGACGTTTAGATACGCAGTATTTT

V: TRBV6-5
J: TRBJ2-3
size: .
D: .
CDR3: CASTLKGASTQYF
DNA: TGTGCCAGCACCCTTAAGGGAGCCTCGACGCAGTATTTT

V: TRBV5-1
J: TRBJ2-3
size: .
D: TRBD1
CDR3: CASSLAGTVEDTQYF
DNA: TGCGCCAGCAGCTTGGCTGGGACAGTAGAAGATACGCAGTATTTT